This TCR beta chain was retrieved from a study of blood T cell repertoires in COVID-19. In the original processing: Using reference gene primer amplification, nucleated cell counts were estimated. Assay: immunoSEQ multiplex PCR; the TCRdb copy retains only in-frame clones and omits some. Clone size and the V and J calls come from that table; the DNA yielded D and trimming. The sample yields about 480,000 clones, roughly nine tenths seen once. CDR3 length: 15 amino acids. With V trimmed by 8 bases and J by 7 bases, 12 bases remained unmatched. Germline values: CDR1 MGHRA, CDR2 YSYEKL. Recruitment covered under 25 US areas and drew participants whose ages spanned about 18 to 100 years. Cohorts were based on clinical histories the participants reported. Recovered status applied to Cohort 3 donors who had two consecutive negative PCRs. It also applied to those with clearance or with symptom resolution.

Specimen: PBMCs or T cells enriched from blood (not recorded which). The rearrangement uses TRBV4-1 and TRBJ2-1; 9 nucleotides line up with TRBD1. The TCR was taken from a woman aged 60-75 years who had recovered from COVID-19. The CDR3 here is CASSEGTGLLNEQFF. DNA for the CDR3: TGCGCCAGCTCAGAAGGGACAGGGCTTCTGAATGAGCAGTTCTTC.